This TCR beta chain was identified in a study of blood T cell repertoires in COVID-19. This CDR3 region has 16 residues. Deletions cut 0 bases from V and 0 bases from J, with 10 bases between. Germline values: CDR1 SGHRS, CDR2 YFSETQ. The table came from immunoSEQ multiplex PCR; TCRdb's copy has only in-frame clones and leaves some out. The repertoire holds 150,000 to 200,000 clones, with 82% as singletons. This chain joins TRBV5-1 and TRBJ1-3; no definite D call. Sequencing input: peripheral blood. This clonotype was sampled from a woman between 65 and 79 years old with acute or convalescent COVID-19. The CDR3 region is CASSLGALSSGNTIYF. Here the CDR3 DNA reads TGCGCCAGCAGCTTGGGTGCGCTTAGCTCTGGAAACACCATATATTTT.